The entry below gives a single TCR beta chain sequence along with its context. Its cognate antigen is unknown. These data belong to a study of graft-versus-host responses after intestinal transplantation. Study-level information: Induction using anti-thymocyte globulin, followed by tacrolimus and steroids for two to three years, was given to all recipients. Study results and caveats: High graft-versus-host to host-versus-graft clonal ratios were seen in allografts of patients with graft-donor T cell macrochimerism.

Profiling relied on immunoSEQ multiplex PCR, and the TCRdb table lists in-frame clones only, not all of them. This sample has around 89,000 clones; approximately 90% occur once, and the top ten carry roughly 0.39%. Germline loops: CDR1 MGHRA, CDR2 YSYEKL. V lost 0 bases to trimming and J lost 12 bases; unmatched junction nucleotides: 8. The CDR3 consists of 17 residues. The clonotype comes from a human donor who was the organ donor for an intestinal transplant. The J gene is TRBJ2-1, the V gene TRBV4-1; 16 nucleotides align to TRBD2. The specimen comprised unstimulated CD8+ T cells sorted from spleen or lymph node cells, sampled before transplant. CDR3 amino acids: CASSQESGLAGGVGQFF. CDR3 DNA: TGCGCCAGCAGCCAAGAATCGGGACTAGCGGGGGGGGTTGGGCAGTTCTTC.